These 7 T cell receptor beta chains originate from one sample sequenced in a study of identical twins. TCRdb reprocessed the 5' RACE reads with MiXCR, giving one entry per CDR3 protein. The sample lists around 490,000 distinct CDR3 sequences; roughly 15% were seen once. These sequences were also reported in another study, on yellow fever vaccine responses in identical twins.

Sequenced sample: CD4+ T cells sorted from blood. The receptors stem from a woman between 18 and 29 years old in good health.

The rearrangement links TRBV10-3 to TRBJ2-3, with TRBD2 matching over 9 bases. The CDR3 is 16 amino acids. CDR1 is ENHRY, CDR2 SYGVKD, per germline. Trimming removed 3 bases from V and 2 bases from J; junction bases left unmatched: 6. CDR3 sequence (DNA): TGTGCCATCAGTGATGTGACTAGCGGCTCCACAGATACGCAGTATTTT. Its translation is CAISDVTSGSTDTQYF.

V gene TRBV11-2 combines with J gene TRBJ2-5; the D is unclear. The germline V gene encodes CDR1 SGHAT and CDR2 FQNNGV. V was clipped by 1 base and J by 2 bases, with 8 bases between them. This CDR3 spans 14 amino acids. The CDR3 here is CASSLVFRQETQYF. CDR3 nucleotides: TGTGCCAGCAGCTTAGTTTTCAGACAAGAGACCCAGTACTTC.

This clonotype has a handful of counts. The CDR3 nucleotides read TGCGCCAGCAGCTTCCACACGGGCGACCGGTACCAAGAGACCCAGTACTTC. This gives the protein CASSFHTGDRYQETQYF. The genes are TRBV5-1 and TRBJ2-5; unclear D gene. The CDR3 is 17 amino acids. Trimming removed 2 bases at V and 0 bases at J, with 17 bases between. The germline V gene has CDR1 SGHRS and CDR2 YFSETQ.

This clonotype was detected a few times. The J gene is TRBJ2-6, the V gene TRBV5-6; no definite D call. V lost 5 bases to trimming and J lost 3 bases, with 12 bases between them. CDR3 length: 15 residues. Germline V gene lookup returns CDR1 SGHDT and CDR2 YYEEEE. As DNA, the CDR3 is TGTGCCAGCAGTCGACCGAGTAATGGGGCCAACGTCCTGACTTTC. Its protein product is CASSRPSNGANVLTF.

This clonotype came up a few times. The chain combines TRBV2 with TRBJ2-2; 9 nucleotides agree with TRBD2. J lost 7 bases, V lost 6 bases, and 12 bases had no gene match. The CDR3 contains 16 residues. Germline V gene sequence: CDR1 SNHLY, CDR2 FYNNEI. The CDR3: CASSIERGAEVGELFF. CDR3 nucleotides: TGTGCCAGCAGCATAGAGCGGGGGGCAGAGGTCGGGGAGCTGTTTTTT.

This clonotype was seen a handful of times. This chain joins TRBV5-1 and TRBJ2-3, with TRBD2 matching 11 bases. Trimming removed 4 bases from V and 5 bases from J; junction bases left unmatched: 6. Germline loops: CDR1 SGHRS, CDR2 YFSETQ. The CDR3 spans 15 residues. CDR3 sequence (DNA): TGCGCCAGCAGCCACACTAGCGGGAGACGAGATACGCAGTATTTT. Translating it yields CASSHTSGRRDTQYF.

The chain's CDR3 is CASSYTEKLQETQYF. Here the CDR3 DNA reads TGTGCCAGCAGTTACACAGAAAAACTCCAAGAGACCCAGTACTTC. The chain employs TRBV6-5 and TRBJ2-5, with unresolved D. V was shortened by 2 bases and J by 1 base, with 11 bases between the two germline ends. CDR1 and CDR2 from the germline V gene are MNHEY and SVGAGI. This CDR3 comprises 15 residues.